The 26 T cell receptor beta chains below were found in one sample sequenced in a study of shared clonotypes between healthy human individuals. The protocol was immunoSEQ multiplex PCR, while the TCRdb copy is restricted to in-frame clones and leaves out a portion. The sample includes millions of clones, 90% to 95% of them seen just once. The specimen was naive CD4+ T cells sorted from blood. Subset given: CD45RA+ positively selected. Receptors originate from a man aged 18 to 30 in good health.

The chain links TRBV30 to TRBJ1-3, with D possibly TRBD1 on 5 matching bases. The CDR3 has 12 amino acids. Germline V lookup: CDR1 GTSNPN, CDR2 SVGIG (reference sequence). Trimming took off 7 bases at V and 0 bases at J, with 7 bases between the two ends. The CDR3 spells CAYQGSGNTIYF. The DNA for the CDR3 is TGTGCCTACCAGGGCTCTGGAAACACCATATATTTT.

CDR3 protein: CASQGTRDSPLHF. For the CDR3, the DNA is TGCGCCTCCCAAGGAACCCGAGATTCACCCCTCCACTTT. The chain recombines TRBV10-1 with TRBJ1-6; D gene ambiguous. This CDR3 spans 13 amino acids. The germline CDR1 and CDR2 sequences are WNHNN and SYGVQD (reference sequence). Trimming removed 11 bases from V and 8 bases from J, with 16 bases in between.

As to this clone: At the DNA level, this CDR3 is encoded by other sequences in the same sample as well. The chain joins TRBV7-9 to TRBJ2-3, with unresolved D. Trimming removed 0 bases from V and 0 bases from J, with 1 base in between. This CDR3 contains 13 residues. The germline V gene has CDR1 SEHNR and CDR2 FQNEAQ (reference sequence). The CDR3 bases are TGTGCCAGCAGCTTAGCGAGCACAGATACGCAGTATTTT. Amino acid sequence: CASSLASTDTQYF. Looking up the rest from reference TRBV7-9 and TRBJ2-3 gives the full variable domain: DTGVSQNPRHKITKRGQNVTFRCDPISEHNRLYWYRQTLGQGPEFLTYFQNEAQLEKSRLLSDRFSAERPKGSFSTLEIQRTEQGDSAMYLCASSLASTDTQYFGPGTRLTVL.

This sequence joins TRBV14 and TRBJ1-1; the match to TRBD1 covers 9 bases. The CDR3 is made up of 14 amino acids. Germline V lookup: CDR1 SGHDN, CDR2 FVKESK. Trimming at V came to 2 bases and at J to 10 bases, leaving 8 bases not matched to a gene. The CDR3: CASSQTGGRSGAFF. The CDR3 DNA sequence: TGTGCCAGCAGCCAAACAGGGGGCAGGTCTGGAGCTTTCTTT. Drawing the rest from reference TRBV14 and TRBJ1-1, the complete variable domain is EAGVTQFPSHSVIEKGQTVTLRCDPISGHDNLYWYRRVMGKEIKFLLHFVKESKQDESGMPNNRFLAERTGGTYSTLKVQPAELEDSGVYFCASSQTGGRSGAFFGQGTRLTVV.

V is TRBV11-2 and J is TRBJ2-3; maybe TRBD1 (5 bases). The CDR3 has 15 residues. Germline values: CDR1 SGHAT, CDR2 FQNNGV. Trimming left V 8 bases short and J 2 bases short, with 17 bases between. CDR3 DNA sequence: TGTGCCAGCTGTACAGGAGACGGAATCACAGATACGCAGTATTTT. Its translation is CASCTGDGITDTQYF.

Notes on this clone: A junction boundary mismatches the germline segment, possibly from a read error. The chain is built from TRBV7-7 and TRBJ1-1; D is undetermined. Germline values: CDR1 SSHAT, CDR2 FNYEAQ (reference sequence). The CDR3 extends over 17 amino acids. CDR3: CASSLKAPQAMNTEAFF. In DNA form, the CDR3 reads TGTGCTAGCAGCTTAAAGGCCCCCCAAGCGATGAACACTGAAGCTTTCTTT.

This chain uses TRBV5-5 with TRBJ2-7; D perhaps matches TRBD2 (6 bases). Trimming shortened V by 4 bases and J by 5 bases, and 16 bases separated the two germline ends. The CDR3 extends over 14 amino acids. Germline-derived CDR1 and CDR2 are SGHKS and YYEKEE (reference sequence). The CDR3 reads CASSRAGLGDEQYF. In DNA form, the CDR3 reads TGTGCCAGCAGCCGAGCGGGTCTCGGGGACGAGCAGTACTTC.

The chain couples TRBV7-8 to TRBJ1-5; the D is unclear. Germline V gives CDR1 SGHVS, CDR2 FQNEAQ. V lost 5 bases to trimming and J lost 7 bases, with 12 bases between them. The CDR3 loop spans 13 amino acids. As DNA, the CDR3 is TGTGCCAGCAGCCGGGCAGATCGGCAGCCCCAGCATTTT. Its protein product is CASSRADRQPQHF.

V and J are TRBV30 and TRBJ1-1; D is undetermined. CDR1 and CDR2 from the germline V gene are GTSNPN and SVGIG (reference sequence). The CDR3 loop spans 12 amino acids. V lost 4 bases to trimming and J lost 2 bases, with 8 bases between them. This chain's CDR3 is CAWNSGNTEAFF. The DNA of the CDR3 is TGTGCCTGGAACTCGGGCAACACTGAAGCTTTCTTT.

In DNA form, the CDR3 reads TGCGCCAGCAGCTTTGGCGGGACCGCCTACGAGCAGTACTTC. The encoded protein is CASSFGGTAYEQYF. The V gene is TRBV5-1, the J gene TRBJ2-7; possibly TRBD2 for D (6 bases). V lost 2 bases, J lost 2 bases, and 11 bases lay in between. The CDR3 has 14 residues. From germline, CDR1 is SGHRS and CDR2 YFSETQ.

This chain uses TRBV11-3 with TRBJ2-3, with a weak D call TRBD1 (6 bases). Trimming stripped 1 base from V and 5 bases from J, with 13 bases between. This CDR3 region has 15 residues. CDR1 is SGHNT, CDR2 YENEEA, per germline. The CDR3 DNA sequence: TGTGCCAGCAGCTTAGGTGAAGGGGGTGGAGATACGCAGTATTTT. This encodes CASSLGEGGGDTQYF.

This clone showed up just a few times. The sample holds other DNA sequences that translate to the same CDR3. This chain links TRBV2 with TRBJ1-3, with unresolved D. The CDR3 extends over 12 amino acids. Germline CDR1 SNHLY, CDR2 FYNNEI. The V end was cut by 3 bases, the J end by 4 bases, with 4 bases between. In DNA, the CDR3 is TGTGCCAGCAGTGAGACGGGAAACACCATATATTTT. Translating it yields CASSETGNTIYF.

On this clone itself: Other DNA sequences in this sample translate to the same CDR3. This sequence joins TRBV14 and TRBJ2-3, with D unclear. Germline CDR1 reads SGHDN; CDR2 reads FVKESK. Trimming took off 5 bases at V and 4 bases at J, with 10 bases between the two ends. The CDR3 is 13 residues long. The CDR3 reads CASSLRGADTQYF. The CDR3 nucleotides are TGTGCCAGCAGCTTAAGAGGAGCAGATACGCAGTATTTT.

The sample holds one count of this clone. The J gene is TRBJ2-7, the V gene TRBV18; D gene uncertain. The CDR3 consists of 11 residues. Germline V gene sequence: CDR1 KGHSH, CDR2 LQKENI. The V end was cut by 2 bases, the J end by 9 bases, with 8 bases between. CDR3 protein: CASSPSGGQYF. The CDR3 nucleotides are TGTGCCAGCTCACCATCCGGCGGGCAGTACTTC.

The CDR3 region is CASSVLADSSYNEQFF. The CDR3 coding sequence is TGCGCCAGCAGCGTCCTAGCGGATAGCTCCTACAATGAGCAGTTCTTC. J is TRBJ2-1 and V is TRBV10-1; 7 positions match TRBD2. The CDR3 loop spans 16 amino acids. Germline V gene sequence: CDR1 WNHNN, CDR2 SYGVQD (reference sequence). Trimming at V came to 6 bases and at J to 0 bases, leaving 8 bases not matched to a gene.

The chain recombines TRBV29-1 with TRBJ1-1, with 9 bases aligning to TRBD1. V lost 8 bases to trimming and J lost 8 bases; unmatched junction nucleotides: 6. The CDR3 loop spans 11 amino acids. Germline loops: CDR1 SQVTM, CDR2 ANQGSEA. CDR3 sequence: CSLQQGAEAFF. In nucleotides, the CDR3 is TGCAGCCTTCAACAGGGGGCGGAAGCTTTCTTT.

This clone was counted a single time. The CDR3 DNA reads TGTGCCAGCAGCGTAGAAGGTTCAGGGGGCGGCTATGGCTACACCTTC. Amino acid sequence: CASSVEGSGGGYGYTF. The chain combines TRBV9 with TRBJ1-2; 8 nucleotides line up with TRBD1. Germline V gives CDR1 SGDLS, CDR2 YYNGEE. The CDR3 has 16 amino acids. The ends lost 0 bases at V and 4 bases at J; junction bases unmatched: 8.

V usage is TRBV7-9 and J usage is TRBJ2-2; D not resolved. Per the germline V gene, CDR1 is SEHNR and CDR2 is FQNEAQ (reference sequence). Trimming took 7 bases from V and 2 from J, leaving 5 bases between them. The CDR3 is made up of 12 amino acids. The CDR3 region is CASNLNTGELFF. The CDR3 nucleotides are TGTGCCAGCAACCTAAACACCGGGGAGCTGTTTTTT.

This chain joins TRBV5-1 and TRBJ2-3; no firm D call. CDR3 size: 14 residues. V lost 5 bases, J lost 2 bases, and 12 bases lay in between. The germline CDR1 and CDR2 sequences are SGHRS and YFSETQ. In DNA, the CDR3 is TGCGCCAGCAGTGGCGGCACTTTCACAGATACGCAGTATTTT. It translates to CASSGGTFTDTQYF.

The chain combines TRBV19 with TRBJ2-5; TRBD1 agrees at 11 bases. Losses at the gene ends were 6 bases for V and 5 bases for J; bases not matched to a gene: 8. The CDR3 totals 15 residues. The germline V gene has CDR1 LNHDA and CDR2 SQIVND (reference sequence). The CDR3 coding sequence is TGTGCCAGTAGGGAACCCGGGACAGGGGGGGAGACCCAGTACTTC. Translated, it gives CASREPGTGGETQYF.

This clone was seen just once. The chain combines TRBV2 with TRBJ2-1; TRBD2 matches 13 bases. Germline V gene data show CDR1 as SNHLY and CDR2 as FYNNEI. There are 15 residues in the CDR3. Germline trimming cut 5 bases from V and 7 bases from J; bases unmatched to any gene: 5. The CDR3 bases are TGTGCCAGCAGTCCCGGACTAGCGGGAGAAAATGAGCAGTTCTTC. Its protein is CASSPGLAGENEQFF.

V gene TRBV10-3 combines with J gene TRBJ2-3; TRBD1 matches at 9 bases. Germline V gene data show CDR1 as ENHRY and CDR2 as SYGVKD. Germline trimming cut 6 bases from V and 1 base from J; bases unmatched to any gene: 8. The CDR3 is 16 residues long. CDR3 sequence reads: CAISMDRGIRTDTQYF. The CDR3 DNA follows: TGTGCCATCAGCATGGACAGGGGTATTCGCACAGATACGCAGTATTTT.

The CDR3 DNA reads TGTGCCAGCAGCGCCCATTCGGACAGGGGGGACGCGGGCTATGGCTACACCTTC. Translation: CASSAHSDRGDAGYGYTF. The chain couples TRBV9 to TRBJ1-2; 10 bases are a match to TRBD1. The germline gives CDR1 SGDLS, CDR2 YYNGEE. V was pared by 3 bases and J by 4 bases, with 15 bases of the junction left unmatched. The CDR3 has 18 residues.

This chain connects TRBV7-9 to TRBJ2-3; no clear D. The V gene lost 4 bases and the J gene lost 0 bases, with 11 bases spanning the gap. From germline, CDR1 is SEHNR and CDR2 FQNEAQ (reference sequence). The CDR3 has 15 amino acids. The CDR3 DNA follows: TGTGCCAGCAGCTATAGGCCCAGTAGCACAGATACGCAGTATTTT. Protein sequence: CASSYRPSSTDTQYF.

V and J are TRBV25-1 and TRBJ1-4; D may be TRBD1 (6 bases). The CDR3 is made up of 13 amino acids. Looked up from germline, CDR1 is MGHDK and CDR2 is SYGVNS. V lost 6 bases to trimming and J lost 5 bases, with 10 bases between them. The CDR3 loop is CASSRGFNEKLFF. The DNA for the CDR3 is TGTGCCAGCAGCAGGGGATTCAATGAAAAACTGTTTTTT.

This rearrangement joins TRBV7-9 to TRBJ2-6; no clear D gene. This CDR3 has 15 amino acids. Germline-derived CDR1 and CDR2 are SEHNR and FQNEAQ (reference sequence). With 10 bases removed from V and 0 bases from J, the gap between germline ends came to 13 bases. The CDR3 is CATPVGLSGANVLTF. The CDR3 DNA sequence: TGTGCCACCCCCGTCGGTCTCTCTGGGGCCAACGTCCTGACTTTC.